This T cell receptor beta chain was observed in a study of human T cells and chemical hapten exposure (dated by TCRdb to the early 2020s). Context from the whole study: For sensitization, 2% DPC in acetone was applied to a roughly 2 cm by roughly 2 cm area of upper inner arm skin. Throughout the roughly 25-week study period, patients were also given weekly therapeutic DPC doses on the scalp. Patch testing on the upper back used Finn chambers containing 0.01% DPC, with scoring done after 6 days according to International Contact Dermatitis Research Group standards. Alopecia areata with under or over 50% scalp involvement, alopecia totalis and alopecia universalis were represented in the patient cohort, which was mostly female. Libraries were pooled for sequencing, and variation in per-sample TCR yields was attributed mainly to small differences in library volumes within the pool. This study followed changes in the peripheral blood TCR repertoire in vivo during primary and secondary sensitization of alopecia patients to the hapten diphenylcyclopropenone (DPC). Blood was sampled from patients pre-sensitization (week 0) and at 2, 6 and about 24 weeks after DPC sensitization. Blood for TCR sequencing was provided by twenty-nine alopecia patients at one to four time points (pre-sensitization, 2, 6 and 24 weeks). Results and caveats for the whole study, not just this receptor: Because every patient had alopecia, a presumed autoimmune disease, the patients' immune response might differ from that of healthy individuals. The number of TCRs above 1 in 1000 frequency did not change with DPC sensitization; there was no evidence of global repertoire structure alterations. After repeated subsampling, the strength of the expansion versus patch-test correlation and the threshold at which it became significant changed. Significantly more large CDR3 similarity clusters were formed by expanded TCRs than by pre-sensitization or healthy control sets, consistent with antigen-driven responses. The number of PT1 expanded TCRs positively correlated with patch test score, significant at thresholds 8, 16 and 32 but not 4.

The sample's time point label, decoded: patch test 1, 2 weeks after DPC sensitization. The treatment or condition label, read with the paper, signifies: therapeutic diphenylcyclopropenone sensitization with weekly scalp DPC. At each patch-test visit, blood was drawn before the patch test was applied. Patients were considered eligible if aged 18 to 70, diagnosed with alopecia and deemed suitable for DPC therapy, and patients were excluded if pregnant. Total RNA was extracted from unfractionated whole blood collected in Tempus Blood RNA tubes. The CDR3, cysteine through phenylalanine, is 14 amino acids long. Solely the CDR3 DNA is kept, with 42 bases framed from the first base. The CDR1 and CDR2 encoded by the germline V gene (reference sequence) are LNHDA and SQIVND. Trimmed from V: 3 bases; trimmed from J: 7 bases; junction bases lacking a gene match: 1. As to this clonotype: What this receptor recognizes is not known. Base qualities are not at hand, and no much larger clone is one base apart.

Preparation of the library involved RACE. Instrument on record: NextSeq 500. During library preparation, unique molecular identifiers were attached to individual cDNA molecules so that TCRs could be counted in a quantitative, reproducible way. From each blood RNA sample, both TCR alpha and TCR beta chains were sequenced. The original methods were these. The median number of TCRs per sample was 95,638, ranging from about 23,224 to 690,600. The Decombinator software suite was used to annotate V, J and CDR3 in the TCR reads. Every sample was subsampled to the same number of TCRs (28,000) for the PS versus PT1 abundance plots. TCRs were defined as expanded if absent before sensitization and observed at least eight times at the 2-week time point. TCRdb reran the public reads through fastp at Q25 and MiXCR, keeping productive beta chains. Entries are consolidated by CDR3 protein sequence, retaining the most common genes and DNA. Here the V and J calls rest on TCRdb's processing, not on the authors' analysis. This sample gives over 45,000 distinct CDR3 sequences in total; 9.3% of them show up just once. The biggest ten clones account for approximately 12% of the sample.

The chain links TRBV19 with TRBJ2-1, with 12 bases aligning to TRBD2. Sequencing used whole blood, obtained in connection with sensitization to the hapten diphenylcyclopropenone (DPC). This receptor was taken from a woman aged 40 to 55 with alopecia areata. Some clones in this sample may be carry-over from other donors' samples. CDR3 sequence: CASSILAGGNEQFF. The DNA sequence reads TGTGCCAGTAGTATTCTAGCGGGGGGGAATGAGCAGTTCTTC.